The source of this TCR beta chain is a study of shared clonotypes between healthy human individuals (dated by TCRdb to 2020 to 2021). Regarding the research as a whole: Three men and a couple of women, aged 18 to 49 years, made up the cohort. The study deeply sequenced blood TCR repertoires of five healthy adults to estimate repertoire size and the extent of clonotype sharing between individuals. Each donor's leukapheresis produced roughly between about 0.9 and 9.5 billion PBMCs. To increase sequencing depth and limit assay-specific biases, TCR repertoire library preparation and sequencing were carried out by different laboratories using diverse techniques. What the study reported, not specific to this receptor: Sampling was limited to blood, and TCR repertoires in tissue likely differ from TCR repertoires in blood. Because the study included only a small number of donors, the genetic and exposure-history diversity represented was limited. Pairwise subsampling indicated that sequencing depth was expected to affect the degree of clonotype sharing among donors.

V drops 6 bases and J drops 7 bases, leaving 22 bases in between. Sequences KGHSH (CDR1) and LQKENI (CDR2) are obtained from the germline V gene. The CDR3 spans 15 residues, from the cysteine through the phenylalanine. Of the read, only the CDR3 DNA is kept; its 45 bases are in frame from base 1. Using the deep immunoSEQ assay, multiplex PCR amplified TCR CDR3 regions from genomic DNA. Genomic DNA extracted from each cell subset was distributed evenly over all wells of several immunoSEQ 96-well plates, and each plate served as one replicate. For unsorted PBMC, roughly 330 ng of genomic DNA, equivalent to around 30,000 T cell genomes, went into each replicate PCR. Ten immunoSEQ deep assay plates were used to sequence unsorted PBMC genomic DNA. Purified libraries were quantified with a Qubit 3.0 fluorometer, sized on a Bioanalyzer 2100, and re-quantified with the KAPA Library Quantification kit. A separate single-read 150-cycle Illumina NextSeq 550 flow cell was used to sequence each immunoSEQ 96-well plate. On the study's bioinformatics: Because only junctional sequences without quality scores were contained in the immunoSEQ output, filtering matching that applied to full-length reads could not be performed. Sequences were annotated with PyIR, a Python wrapper for IgBLAST v1.9, and V/J genes and CDR3 were assigned using IMGT germline references. Reads were filtered out if the reads had weak V/J assignments (E-value above 1e-6), no CDR3, stop codons, out-of-frame junctions, or ambiguous translated residues. V3J clonotypes were defined as sequences sharing the same inferred V gene, J gene, and CDR3 amino acid sequence. Percentage overlap between repertoires was calculated by dividing the number of shared unique clonotypes by the size of the smaller repertoire. Repertoire richness was assessed with RTK rarefaction, the Chao1 estimator, and Recon v2.1 estimates of unobserved clonotypes. Here the immuneACCESS table is served through TCRdb, limited to in-frame sequences with V and J called. Missing clones are a known gap in these copies; in checked studies unresolved V genes cover under half, and the rest lacks a known reason. V, J and clone size were drawn from that table, and D and trimming were deduced from the DNA. The sample records roughly 500,000 clones, 70% to 80% of which are singletons. Approximately 13% of the sample goes to the ten largest clones.

Regarding this clone: Its antigen is not yet known. The record has no base qualities; no much larger clone is one base away.

Healthy HIV-negative adults with no recently reported acute infections or vaccinations were included as donors. Only Caucasian adults living in Nashville, Tennessee, USA were represented among the donors. For unsorted samples, some 100 million PBMCs were counted and genomic DNA was extracted with the QIAamp DNA Blood Mini kit. Blood was obtained by leukapheresis, after which PBMCs were separated by Ficoll-Histopaque density gradient centrifugation and cryopreserved in liquid nitrogen vapor phase. The rearranged segments are TRBV18 and TRBJ2-7; TRBD1 is a possible D gene, resting on 6 matching bases. This sequence originates from a woman in her forties in good health. Some clones in this sample may be carry-over from other donors' samples. Sequenced input: PBMCs. The CDR3 sequence is CASSQDSSGPWEQYF. In nucleotides, the sequence is TGTGCCAGCTCGCAGGACAGCTCGGGGCCCTGGGAGCAGTACTTC.